This TCR beta chain was identified during a study of cytomegalovirus exposure and HLA in healthy donors. About the research overall: Among approximately 400 genotyped donors, around 80% fell in the Caucasian-associated ancestry cluster. Study findings and constraints: Among CMV-associated TCR beta chains, most appeared HLA-restricted in a later analysis. A reported reduction in N-insertions relative to the roughly 640-donor mean was seen in an Asian-associated ancestry cluster in a later analysis. In a later analysis, a missense DCLRE1C variant was linked to TCR beta V- and J-gene trimming.

The PCR used 60 Vbeta and 13 Jbeta primers. TCRdb's table, derived via immunoSEQ multiplex PCR, lists solely in-frame clones and lacks some. The top ten hold around 2.1% of the sample, which has 200,000 or so clones, roughly four fifths seen once. Concerning this clone: The antigen remains unidentified.

The CDR3 extends over 15 amino acids. CDR1 and CDR2 (germline): MGHRA, YSYEKL. The V segment lost 2 bases and the J segment 8 bases; nucleotides outside the gene matches: 11. This clonotype originated in a woman aged 18-29 years in good health and CMV-seropositive. The sequencing input was PBMCs. This sequence joins TRBV4-1 and TRBJ1-1; 7 nucleotides align to TRBD1. CDR3 DNA: TGCGCCAGCAGCCAACGAACAGGGGAGCGCTTAGAAGCTTTCTTT. Its protein product is CASSQRTGERLEAFF.